A single sample is the source of the 26 T cell receptor beta chains below, sequenced in a study of blood T cell repertoires in COVID-19. Method: immunoSEQ multiplex PCR; TCRdb's copy keeps in-frame clones and lacks some. This sample carries hundreds of thousands of clones, about 79% of them seen once, and the ten largest clones take 7.5% to 10%. Sequenced input: peripheral blood. The origin of the receptors is a man of 80 years or more with acute or convalescent COVID-19.

The J gene is TRBJ2-5, the V gene TRBV28; 9 nucleotides agree with TRBD2. Unmatched junction bases numbered 1, after V lost 2 bases and J lost 3 bases. CDR1 is MDHEN and CDR2 is SYDVKM in the germline V gene. This CDR3 contains 14 residues. The CDR3 region has the DNA TGTGCCAGCAGTTTAGCGGGGGGGAAAGAGACCCAGTACTTC. Residues: CASSLAGGKETQYF.

The V and J genes are TRBV24-1 and TRBJ1-4, with TRBD1 matching 8 bases. In germline, CDR1 is KGHDR, CDR2 SFDVKD. The CDR3 has 15 amino acids. V dropped 4 bases and J dropped 5; count of bases not matched to a gene: 5. The CDR3 here is CATSEATGENEKLFF. The CDR3 DNA reads TGTGCCACCAGTGAGGCGACAGGGGAAAATGAAAAACTGTTTTTT.

The chain carries TRBV5-1 and TRBJ1-4, with 7 bases matching TRBD1. Unmatched junction bases numbered 3, after V lost 4 bases and J lost 6 bases. The CDR3 extends over 13 amino acids. Germline V lookup: CDR1 SGHRS, CDR2 YFSETQ. Here the CDR3 DNA reads TGCGCCAGCAGCACCGGGACAGATGAAAAACTGTTTTTT. Translating gives CASSTGTDEKLFF.

The V and J genes are TRBV25-1 and TRBJ2-6; 8 bases line up with TRBD1. Germline V CDR1 and CDR2: MGHDK, SYGVNS. This CDR3 region has 18 residues. Losses at the gene ends were 7 bases for V and 3 bases for J; bases not matched to a gene: 14. As DNA, the CDR3 is TGTGCCAGCATCTTTAGGACAGGGCGAGGTAGTGGGGCCAACGTCCTGACTTTC. Translating gives CASIFRTGRGSGANVLTF.

This clone was observed a single time. The chain uses TRBV5-1 and TRBJ1-2; 8 bases map to TRBD1. There are 15 residues in the CDR3. The V gene's germline CDR1 is SGHRS and CDR2 YFSETQ. The V and J ends lost 0 bases and 6 bases, in that order; junction bases with no gene match: 7. As DNA, the CDR3 is TGCGCCAGCAGCTTGGCGGACAGGGTGGGGCATGGCTACACCTTC. Translation gives CASSLADRVGHGYTF.

The count of this clone is one. The chain combines TRBV28 with TRBJ1-3; D remains ambiguous. This CDR3 region has 14 residues. Germline-derived CDR1 and CDR2 are MDHEN and SYDVKM. Deletions cut 2 bases from V and 7 bases from J, with 12 bases between. The CDR3 DNA follows: TGTGCCAGCAGTTTACCACAGCGGGTGAACACCATATATTTT. Encoded protein: CASSLPQRVNTIYF.

The V call is TRBV5-5, the J call TRBJ2-1, with 9 bases aligning to TRBD2. The germline V gene encodes CDR1 SGHKS and CDR2 YYEKEE (reference sequence). With 3 bases clipped from V and 6 bases from J, the junction kept 7 bases outside the gene matches. This CDR3 is 15 amino acids long. This CDR3 reads CASSSVSGSFNEQFF. CDR3 DNA sequence: TGTGCCAGCAGCTCCGTTAGCGGGAGTTTCAATGAGCAGTTCTTC.

This clone turned up a few times. The genes are TRBV4-1 and TRBJ2-7, with 13 bases that match TRBD2. The V and J ends lost 0 bases and 8 bases, in that order; junction bases with no gene match: 7. The CDR3 contains 16 residues. CDR1 is MGHRA, CDR2 YSYEKL, per germline. CDR3 loop: CASSQDMTSGRWKQYF. CDR3 DNA: TGCGCCAGCAGCCAAGATATGACTAGCGGGAGGTGGAAGCAGTACTTC.

This chain joins TRBV2 and TRBJ2-1, with 9 bases matching TRBD2. Germline loops: CDR1 SNHLY, CDR2 FYNNEI. The CDR3 is 16 amino acids. J gave up 7 bases and V 5 bases, and 12 bases lay outside the gene matches. The CDR3 nucleotides read TGTGCCAGCAGTCAGTCAGTAGCGGGAGCCGGAAATGAGCAGTTCTTC. This sequence encodes CASSQSVAGAGNEQFF.

J is TRBJ1-5 and V is TRBV6-5; TRBD1 agrees at 9 bases. CDR3 size: 16 residues. The V and J ends lost 2 bases and 6 bases, in that order; junction bases with no gene match: 8. CDR1 and CDR2 from the germline V gene are MNHEY and SVGAGI. CDR3 protein: CASSYLGQGRSQPQHF. CDR3 nucleotides: TGTGCCAGCAGTTACCTGGGACAGGGACGGAGTCAGCCCCAGCATTTT.

The chain combines TRBV6-6 with TRBJ1-1; D gene uncertain. This CDR3 region has 12 residues. The germline gives CDR1 MNHNY, CDR2 SVGAGI (reference sequence). V was shortened by 7 bases and J by 1 base, with 7 bases between the two germline ends. CDR3 sequence (DNA): TGTGCCAGCAACGAGGGGAACACTGAAGCTTTCTTT. It yields the protein CASNEGNTEAFF.

V gene TRBV6-5 combines with J gene TRBJ1-1; TRBD1 is a possible D gene (5 bases). Looked up from germline, CDR1 is MNHEY and CDR2 is SVGAGI. The V and J ends lost 2 bases and 1 base respectively, with 14 bases between them. This CDR3 region has 16 residues. As DNA, the CDR3 is TGTGCCAGCAGTTACCGCCGGGGGTTCAAGAACACTGAAGCTTTCTTT. It encodes CASSYRRGFKNTEAFF.

The gene calls are TRBV23-1 and TRBJ2-5, with 7 nucleotides matching TRBD1. TRBV23-1 is an open reading frame whose function is uncertain. V shed 8 bases and J 1 base; nucleotides not matched to a gene: 7. The CDR3 loop spans 14 amino acids. The CDR3 loop is CASHRGRIQETQYF. The CDR3 DNA follows: TGCGCCAGCCACAGGGGACGGATCCAAGAGACCCAGTACTTC.

The chain uses TRBV18 and TRBJ1-2; 9 positions agree with TRBD1. Germline V gene sequence: CDR1 KGHSH, CDR2 LQKENI. The CDR3 is made up of 15 amino acids. V was clipped by 0 bases and J by 4 bases; unmatched bases: 3. The CDR3: CASSPPDRGIYGYTF. The CDR3 nucleotides read TGTGCCAGCTCACCACCGGACAGGGGTATCTATGGCTACACCTTC.

V is TRBV7-2 and J is TRBJ2-5; TRBD2 aligns across 7 bases. V shed 4 bases and J 5 bases; nucleotides not matched to a gene: 7. This CDR3 spans 14 amino acids. Germline V gene sequence: CDR1 SGHTA, CDR2 FQGNSA. The DNA of the CDR3 is TGTGCCAGCAGCTCTGGGAGGGCCCGGGAGACCCAGTACTTC. As protein: CASSSGRARETQYF. The whole variable domain, remainder taken from reference TRBV7-2 and TRBJ2-5, is GAGVSQSPSNKVTEKGKDVELRCDPISGHTALYWYRQSLGQGLEFLIYFQGNSAPDKSGLPSDRFSAERTGGSVSTLTIQRTQQEDSAVYLCASSSGRARETQYFGPGTRLLVL.

This chain uses TRBV18 with TRBJ1-2, with 8 bases fitting TRBD1. Losses at the gene ends were 6 bases for V and 8 bases for J; bases not matched to a gene: 14. CDR1 is KGHSH and CDR2 is LQKENI in the germline V gene. The CDR3 extends over 15 amino acids. DNA for the CDR3: TGTGCCAGCTCCCTCAACGACAGGGGCGGCGGGGGCTACACCTTC. Translation gives CASSLNDRGGGGYTF. Full variable domain (missing parts from reference TRBV18 and TRBJ1-2): NAGVMQNPRHLVRRRGQEARLRCSPMKGHSHVYWYRQLPEEGLKFMVYLQKENIIDESGMPKERFSAEFPKEGPSILRIQQVVRGDSAAYFCASSLNDRGGGGYTFGSGTRLTVV.

The genes are TRBV30 and TRBJ1-6; 8 positions match TRBD1. The V gene end was trimmed by 0 bases and the J gene end by 7 bases; junction bases not matched to a gene: 2. This CDR3 spans 14 amino acids. CDR1 and CDR2 (germline): GTSNPN, SVGIG (reference sequence). The CDR3 loop is CAWSVQGENSPLHF. The DNA for the CDR3 is TGTGCCTGGAGTGTACAGGGGGAGAATTCACCCCTCCACTTT.

The J gene is TRBJ2-1, the V gene TRBV5-4; TRBD1 might be the D (6 bases). The CDR3 spans 12 residues. V was pared by 3 bases and J by 14 bases, with 15 bases between. Germline V CDR1 and CDR2: SGHNT, YYREEE (reference sequence). DNA of the CDR3: TGTGCCAGCAGCTCATCGGGACACCCGAAGTTCTTC. This translates into CASSSSGHPKFF.

The count of this clone is one. CDR3 DNA: TGTGCCAGCAGCCTAGTGGGGACTAGCGGGAGGACGGGGAATACGCAGTATTTT. Amino acids: CASSLVGTSGRTGNTQYF. This chain joins TRBV7-2 and TRBJ2-3; 15 nucleotides agree with TRBD2. Unmatched junction bases numbered 13, after V lost 5 bases and J lost 7 bases. Germline V gene data show CDR1 as SGHTA and CDR2 as FQGNSA. CDR3 length: 18 amino acids.

The chain employs TRBV28 and TRBJ1-4; D perhaps matches TRBD1 (6 bases). The V and J ends lost 2 bases and 4 bases respectively, with 20 bases between them. The germline gives CDR1 MDHEN, CDR2 SYDVKM. The length of the CDR3 is 18 residues. CDR3 loop: CASSLPRKRQGFNEKLFF. In DNA, the CDR3 is TGTGCCAGCAGTTTACCTCGTAAAAGGCAGGGGTTTAATGAAAAACTGTTTTTT.

The chain couples TRBV18 to TRBJ2-7; 11 nucleotides agree with TRBD1. The CDR3 has 15 amino acids. Germline values: CDR1 KGHSH, CDR2 LQKENI. The junction had 3 bases not matched to a gene; V was cut back by 0 bases and J by 5 bases. CDR3 nucleotides: TGTGCCAGCTCACCACCGGGACAGGGGGTCCACGAGCAGTACTTC. Translation: CASSPPGQGVHEQYF. Complete variable domain (other parts from reference TRBV18 and TRBJ2-7): NAGVMQNPRHLVRRRGQEARLRCSPMKGHSHVYWYRQLPEEGLKFMVYLQKENIIDESGMPKERFSAEFPKEGPSILRIQQVVRGDSAAYFCASSPPGQGVHEQYFGPGTRLTVT.

The chain employs TRBV6-5 and TRBJ1-6; perhaps TRBD1 as D (5 bases). The CDR3 length is 15 residues. Trimming shortened V by 2 bases and J by 5 bases, and 10 bases separated the two germline ends. Germline V gene data show CDR1 as MNHEY and CDR2 as SVGAGI. In DNA form, the CDR3 reads TGTGCCAGCAGTTACGCCAGGGCCAATAATTCACCCCTCCACTTT. The encoded protein is CASSYARANNSPLHF.

The chain has TRBV21-1 and TRBJ2-1; no check of the table's D call, TRBD2, against the DNA was made. TRBV21-1 is an annotated pseudogene. This CDR3 is 19 amino acids long. The DNA for the CDR3 is TGTGCCAGCAGCAAAGACGATGAGCTAGCGGATTACTCCTACAATGAGCAGTTCTTC. This encodes CASSKDDELADYSYNEQFF.

This clone was observed a single time. The chain uses TRBV10-3 and TRBJ1-2, with D maybe TRBD1 (6 bases). Looked up from germline, CDR1 is ENHRY and CDR2 is SYGVKD. There are 12 residues in the CDR3. V was trimmed by 9 bases and J by 8 bases, leaving 16 bases between them. The CDR3 DNA reads TGTGCCATTTCCTCGGGGGGGCAAGGCTACACCTTC. Its translation is CAISSGGQGYTF.

The chain employs TRBV5-6 and TRBJ1-5, with a possible D match to TRBD1 (6 bases). Germline V gives CDR1 SGHDT, CDR2 YYEEEE. The CDR3 is 13 amino acids. Deletions cut 4 bases from V and 4 bases from J, with 9 bases between. The CDR3 spells CASSRTGNQPQHF. As DNA, the CDR3 is TGTGCCAGCAGCCGAACAGGGAATCAGCCCCAGCATTTT.

J is TRBJ2-3 and V is TRBV5-1, with D possibly TRBD1 on 6 matching bases. Germline assignment: CDR1 SGHRS and CDR2 YFSETQ. CDR3 length: 16 residues. Trimming removed 0 bases from V and 2 bases from J, with 13 bases in between. The CDR3 bases are TGCGCCAGCAGCTTGGCCACCGGGGACATCACAGATACGCAGTATTTT. This sequence encodes CASSLATGDITDTQYF.